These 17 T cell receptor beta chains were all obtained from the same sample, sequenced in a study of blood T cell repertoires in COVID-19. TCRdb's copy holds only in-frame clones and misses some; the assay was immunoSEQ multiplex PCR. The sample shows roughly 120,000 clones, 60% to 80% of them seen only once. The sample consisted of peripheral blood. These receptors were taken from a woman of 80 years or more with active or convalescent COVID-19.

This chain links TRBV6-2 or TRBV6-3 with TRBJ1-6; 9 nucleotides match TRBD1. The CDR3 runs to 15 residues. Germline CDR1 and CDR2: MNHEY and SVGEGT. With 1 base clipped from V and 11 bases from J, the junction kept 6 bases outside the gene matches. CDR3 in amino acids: CASSYLTGGSAPLHF. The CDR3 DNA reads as TGTGCCAGCAGTTACTTGACAGGGGGATCGGCACCCCTCCACTTT.

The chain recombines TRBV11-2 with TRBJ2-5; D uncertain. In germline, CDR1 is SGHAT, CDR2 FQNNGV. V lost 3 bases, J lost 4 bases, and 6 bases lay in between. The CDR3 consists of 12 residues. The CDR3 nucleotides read TGTGCCAGCAGCTTTTACGGAGAGACCCAGTACTTC. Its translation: CASSFYGETQYF. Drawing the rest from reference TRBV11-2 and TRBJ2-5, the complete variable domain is EAGVAQSPRYKIIEKRQSVAFWCNPISGHATLYWYQQILGQGPKLLIQFQNNGVVDDSQLPKDRFSAERLKGVDSTLKIQPAKLEDSAVYLCASSFYGETQYFGPGTRLLVL.

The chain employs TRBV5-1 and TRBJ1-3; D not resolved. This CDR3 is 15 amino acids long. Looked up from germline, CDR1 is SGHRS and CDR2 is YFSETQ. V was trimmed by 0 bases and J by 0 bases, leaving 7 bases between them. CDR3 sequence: CASSLGQISGNTIYF. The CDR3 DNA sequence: TGCGCCAGCAGCTTGGGGCAGATCTCTGGAAACACCATATATTTT. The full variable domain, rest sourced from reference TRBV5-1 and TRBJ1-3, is KAGVTQTPRYLIKTRGQQVTLSCSPISGHRSVSWYQQTPGQGLQFLFEYFSETQRNKGNFPGRFSGRQFSNSRSEMNVSTLELGDSALYLCASSLGQISGNTIYFGEGSWLTVV.

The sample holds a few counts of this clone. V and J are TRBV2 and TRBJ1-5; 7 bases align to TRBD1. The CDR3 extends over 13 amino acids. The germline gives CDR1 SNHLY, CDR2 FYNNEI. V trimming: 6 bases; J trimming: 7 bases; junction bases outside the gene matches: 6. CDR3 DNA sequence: TGTGCCAGCAGCCGACAGGGTTGGCAGCCCCAGCATTTT. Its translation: CASSRQGWQPQHF. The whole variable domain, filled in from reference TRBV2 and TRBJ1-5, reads EPEVTQTPSHQVTQMGQEVILRCVPISNHLYFYWYRQILGQKVEFLVSFYNNEISEKSEIFDDQFSVERPDGSNFTLKIRSTKLEDSAMYFCASSRQGWQPQHFGDGTRLSIL.

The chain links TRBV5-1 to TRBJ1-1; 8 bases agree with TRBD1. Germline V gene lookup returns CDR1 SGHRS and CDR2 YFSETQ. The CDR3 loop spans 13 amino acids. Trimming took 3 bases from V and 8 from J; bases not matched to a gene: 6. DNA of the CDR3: TGCGCCAGCAGCTCCCAAGGACAGGGAGAAGCTTTCTTT. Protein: CASSSQGQGEAFF. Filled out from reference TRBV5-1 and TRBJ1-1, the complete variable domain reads KAGVTQTPRYLIKTRGQQVTLSCSPISGHRSVSWYQQTPGQGLQFLFEYFSETQRNKGNFPGRFSGRQFSNSRSEMNVSTLELGDSALYLCASSSQGQGEAFFGQGTRLTVV.

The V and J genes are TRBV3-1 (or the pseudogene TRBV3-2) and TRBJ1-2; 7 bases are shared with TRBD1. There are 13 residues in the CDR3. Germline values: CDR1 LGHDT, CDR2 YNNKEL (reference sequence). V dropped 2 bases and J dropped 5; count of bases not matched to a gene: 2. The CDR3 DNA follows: TGTGCCAGCAGCCAACAGGGGGGTTATGGCTACACCTTC. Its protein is CASSQQGGYGYTF.

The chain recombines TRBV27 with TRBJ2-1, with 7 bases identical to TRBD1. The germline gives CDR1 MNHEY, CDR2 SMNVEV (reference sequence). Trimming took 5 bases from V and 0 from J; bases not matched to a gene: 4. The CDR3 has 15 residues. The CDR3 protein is CASSQDRSSYNEQFF. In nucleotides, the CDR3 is TGTGCCAGCAGTCAGGACAGGAGCTCCTACAATGAGCAGTTCTTC.

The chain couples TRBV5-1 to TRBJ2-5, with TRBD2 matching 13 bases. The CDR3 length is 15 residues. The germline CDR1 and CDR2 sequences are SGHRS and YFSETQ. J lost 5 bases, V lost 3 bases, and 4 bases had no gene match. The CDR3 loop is CASSSGTSGIETQYF. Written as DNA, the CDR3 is TGCGCCAGCAGCTCCGGGACTAGCGGGATTGAGACCCAGTACTTC.

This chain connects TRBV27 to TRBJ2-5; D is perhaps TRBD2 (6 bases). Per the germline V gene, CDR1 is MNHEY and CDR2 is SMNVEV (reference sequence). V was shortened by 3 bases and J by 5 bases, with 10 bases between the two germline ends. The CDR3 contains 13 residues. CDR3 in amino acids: CASSLKGRETQYF. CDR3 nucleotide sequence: TGTGCCAGCAGTTTGAAAGGGAGGGAGACCCAGTACTTC.

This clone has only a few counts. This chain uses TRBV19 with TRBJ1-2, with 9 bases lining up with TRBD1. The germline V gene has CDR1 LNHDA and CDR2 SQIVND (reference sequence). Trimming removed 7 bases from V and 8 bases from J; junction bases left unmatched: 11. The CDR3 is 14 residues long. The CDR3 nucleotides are TGTGCCAGTACGTTGACGGGACAGGGTGAGGGCTACACCTTC. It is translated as CASTLTGQGEGYTF.

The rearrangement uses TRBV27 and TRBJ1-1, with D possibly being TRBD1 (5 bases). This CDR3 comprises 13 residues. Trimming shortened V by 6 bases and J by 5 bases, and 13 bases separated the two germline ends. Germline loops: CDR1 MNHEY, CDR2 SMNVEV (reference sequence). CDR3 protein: CASSLQRGTEAFF. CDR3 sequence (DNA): TGTGCCAGCAGCCTCCAGCGGGGGACTGAAGCTTTCTTT.

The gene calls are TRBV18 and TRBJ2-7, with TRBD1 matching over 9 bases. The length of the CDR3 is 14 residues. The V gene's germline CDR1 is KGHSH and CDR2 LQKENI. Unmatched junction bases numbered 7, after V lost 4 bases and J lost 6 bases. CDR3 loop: CASSQGPGQGEQYF. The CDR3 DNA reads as TGTGCCAGCTCACAAGGACCGGGACAGGGCGAGCAGTACTTC.

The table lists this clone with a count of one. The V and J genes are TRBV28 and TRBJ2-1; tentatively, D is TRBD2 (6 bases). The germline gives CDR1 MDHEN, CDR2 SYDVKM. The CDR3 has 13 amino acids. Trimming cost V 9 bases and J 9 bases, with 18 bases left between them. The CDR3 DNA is TGTGCCAGTGGATGGATACTAGCAGGTGAGCAGTTCTTC. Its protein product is CASGWILAGEQFF.

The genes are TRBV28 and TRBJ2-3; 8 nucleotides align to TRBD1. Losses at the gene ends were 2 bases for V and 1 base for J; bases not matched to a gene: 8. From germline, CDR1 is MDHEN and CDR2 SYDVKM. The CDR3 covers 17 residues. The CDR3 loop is CASSLPQGASGTDTQYF. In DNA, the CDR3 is TGTGCCAGCAGTTTACCCCAGGGGGCGAGTGGCACAGATACGCAGTATTTT.

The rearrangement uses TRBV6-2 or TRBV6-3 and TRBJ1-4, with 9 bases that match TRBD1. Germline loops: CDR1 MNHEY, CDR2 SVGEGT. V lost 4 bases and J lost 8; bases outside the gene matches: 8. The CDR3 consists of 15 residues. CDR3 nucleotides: TGTGCCAGCAGTTCCGCGGGGACAGGGAACGAAAAACTGTTTTTT. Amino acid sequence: CASSSAGTGNEKLFF.

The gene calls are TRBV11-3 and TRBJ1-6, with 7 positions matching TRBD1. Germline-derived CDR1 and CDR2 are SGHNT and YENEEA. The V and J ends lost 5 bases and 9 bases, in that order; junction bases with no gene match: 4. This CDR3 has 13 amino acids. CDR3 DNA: TGTGCCAGCAGCAGGGACAGAGGTTCACCCCTCCACTTT. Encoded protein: CASSRDRGSPLHF.

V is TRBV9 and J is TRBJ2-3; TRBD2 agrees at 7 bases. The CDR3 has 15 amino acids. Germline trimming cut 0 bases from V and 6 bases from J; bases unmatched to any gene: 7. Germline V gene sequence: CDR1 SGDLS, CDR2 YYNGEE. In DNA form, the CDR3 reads TGTGCCAGCAGCGTAGAGCTAGCGGTGCGGGATACGCAGTATTTT. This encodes CASSVELAVRDTQYF.